The 20 T cell receptor beta chains in this list originate from one sample, sequenced in a study of a mutant IDH1 vaccine in newly diagnosed glioma. Time point noted: week 11, during vaccination. What each vaccine dose contained was 300 ug of mutant IDH1 20-mer peptide, accompanied by topical imiquimod. The antigens of these receptors remain unknown. Here immunoSEQ multiplex PCR was the method, and the copy in TCRdb shows in-frame clones only, minus some. The repertoire holds 110,000 or so clones, with 75% to 90% as singletons. The material sequenced was PBMCs, taken from a glioma patient whose treatment included an IDH1 peptide vaccine. Every receptor here comes from a woman between 45 and 60 years old with glioma.

The rearrangement joins TRBV7-2 to TRBJ1-1, with D uncertain. Trimming removed 5 bases at V and 4 bases at J, with 11 bases between. From germline, CDR1 is SGHTA and CDR2 FQGNSA. The CDR3 length is 13 residues. CDR3 protein: CASSPGVGTEAFF. CDR3 coding DNA: TGTGCCAGCAGCCCCGGGGTGGGCACTGAAGCTTTCTTT.

V is TRBV30 and J is TRBJ2-5; possibly TRBD1 or TRBD2 for D (5 bases each). The J call is doubtful: the DNA matches TRBJ2-7 better. CDR3 size: 13 residues. Germline CDR1 and CDR2: GTSNPN and SVGIG (reference sequence). CDR3 nucleotide sequence: TGTGCCTGGAGGGGGGTAGGATTTTCCGAGCAGTACTTC. Its protein product is CAWRGVGFSEQYF.

V gene TRBV5-1 combines with J gene TRBJ2-5; D is perhaps TRBD1 (6 bases). The J call could be wrong; TRBJ2-7 is a better fit for the DNA end. Per germline, CDR1 SGHRS and CDR2 YFSETQ. The CDR3 runs 15 residues. This CDR3 reads CASSPGAASSYEQYF. DNA for the CDR3: TGCGCCAGCAGCCCAGGGGCGGCGAGCTCCTACGAGCAGTACTTC.

Details on this clone: Germline and junction disagree at one end, which may indicate a read error. V gene TRBV6-1 combines with J gene TRBJ2-3; 10 positions agree with TRBD2. From germline, CDR1 is MNHNS and CDR2 SASEGT. This CDR3 has 17 residues. For the CDR3, the DNA is TGTGCCATCAGTGGGGCTAGCGGGAGTCGTTACACAGATACGCAGTATTTT. This codes for CAISGASGSRYTDTQYF.

The V call is TRBV7-9, the J call TRBJ2-1, with 10 nucleotides matching TRBD2. CDR1 and CDR2 from the germline V gene are SEHNR and FQNEAQ (reference sequence). V was pared by 5 bases and J by 5 bases, with 9 bases of the junction left unmatched. The CDR3 is 16 amino acids. The CDR3 DNA reads TGTGCCAGCAGCCCCCCTAGCGGGAGAGCTAACAATGAGCAGTTCTTC. This translates into CASSPPSGRANNEQFF.

V and J are TRBV25-1 and TRBJ1-4; D is ambiguous. Germline values: CDR1 MGHDK, CDR2 SYGVNS. This CDR3 has 13 residues. V dropped 1 base and J dropped 8 bases, with 8 bases sitting between them. The CDR3 is CASSEFGNEKLFF. The CDR3 DNA sequence: TGTGCCAGCAGTGAATTTGGAAACGAAAAACTGTTTTTT.

This chain uses TRBV19 with TRBJ2-3; 8 positions agree with TRBD1. CDR3 length: 15 residues. Trimming cost V 5 bases and J 3 bases; bases outside gene matches: 7. Germline V lookup: CDR1 LNHDA, CDR2 SQIVND (reference sequence). The CDR3 bases are TGTGCCAGTAGTGTGCGACAGGGGTTAACAGATACGCAGTATTTT. It yields the protein CASSVRQGLTDTQYF.

This chain uses TRBV5-1 with TRBJ2-7; 8 nucleotides match TRBD1. Germline V gene data show CDR1 as SGHRS and CDR2 as YFSETQ. The CDR3 totals 15 residues. After removal of 0 bases from V and 3 bases from J, the junction contained 5 bases not matched to a gene. DNA of the CDR3: TGCGCCAGCAGCTTGGGGGGGACAGGAGTCTACGAGCAGTACTTC. Translation gives CASSLGGTGVYEQYF.

This clone was observed a single time. The chain employs TRBV6-4 and TRBJ2-1; 8 positions agree with TRBD1. V was clipped by 3 bases and J by 8 bases; unmatched bases: 6. CDR1 and CDR2 (germline): MRHNA, SNTAGT. The CDR3 is made up of 14 amino acids. CDR3 residues: CASSELQGADEQFF. In nucleotides, the CDR3 is TGTGCCAGCAGTGAGCTTCAGGGGGCAGATGAGCAGTTCTTC.

The rearrangement uses TRBV15 and TRBJ2-2, with a possible D match to TRBD1 (6 bases). V lost 4 bases and J lost 2, with 11 bases in between. Germline CDR1 is LNHNV and CDR2 is YYDKDF (reference sequence). The CDR3 length is 15 residues. CDR3 sequence: CATSTSGTNTGELFF. The CDR3 bases are TGTGCCACCAGCACTTCCGGGACAAACACCGGGGAGCTGTTTTTT.

This clone was seen a handful of times. The V gene is TRBV9, the J gene TRBJ2-2, with D hard to call. The V and J ends lost 0 bases and 0 bases respectively, with 12 bases between them. The CDR3 has 17 amino acids. CDR1 is SGDLS and CDR2 is YYNGEE in the germline V gene. The CDR3 reads CASSVAESPANTGELFF. In nucleotides, the CDR3 is TGTGCCAGCAGCGTAGCTGAGTCCCCCGCGAACACCGGGGAGCTGTTTTTT.

The rearrangement joins TRBV7-9 to TRBJ2-5, with 8 bases that match TRBD2. Germline V gene lookup returns CDR1 SEHNR and CDR2 FQNEAQ (reference sequence). J was trimmed by 1 base and V by 5 bases; bases with no gene match: 3. The CDR3 runs to 14 residues. The CDR3 sequence: CASSPTSGQETQYF. The CDR3 nucleotides are TGTGCCAGCAGCCCTACTAGCGGCCAAGAGACCCAGTACTTC.

The chain recombines TRBV5-6 with TRBJ2-7; 11 bases fit TRBD2. The CDR3 is 15 amino acids. The germline V gene has CDR1 SGHDT and CDR2 YYEEEE. After removal of 7 bases from V and 4 bases from J, the junction contained 10 bases not matched to a gene. The CDR3 sequence is CASYGTSGPLYEQYF. The CDR3 DNA reads TGTGCCAGCTACGGGACTAGCGGACCCCTTTACGAGCAGTACTTC.

The chain links TRBV28 to TRBJ2-5; D remains unclear. Germline values: CDR1 MDHEN, CDR2 SYDVKM. V was trimmed by 2 bases and J by 5 bases, leaving 9 bases between them. The CDR3 has 13 amino acids. The CDR3 spells CASSLGVTETQYF. The CDR3 DNA reads TGTGCCAGCAGTTTAGGCGTCACGGAGACCCAGTACTTC.

The chain has TRBV5-1 and TRBJ2-3; D is undetermined. Trimming took off 7 bases at V and 0 bases at J, with 18 bases between the two ends. This CDR3 is built from 16 residues. Germline values: CDR1 SGHRS, CDR2 YFSETQ. The CDR3 spells CASSPGPSLSTDTQYF. In DNA form, the CDR3 reads TGCGCCAGCTCCCCTGGACCCTCCCTTAGCACAGATACGCAGTATTTT.

The genes are TRBV7-8 and TRBJ2-1; a possible D gene is TRBD2 (6 bases). This CDR3 comprises 14 residues. Germline V lookup: CDR1 SGHVS, CDR2 FQNEAQ. The V gene lost 0 bases and the J gene lost 10 bases, with 13 bases spanning the gap. CDR3 residues: CASSLARTAGEQFF. CDR3 sequence (DNA): TGTGCCAGCAGCTTAGCGCGGACCGCGGGGGAGCAGTTCTTC. Using reference TRBV7-8 and TRBJ2-1 for the parts outside the CDR3, the full variable domain is GAGVSQSPRYKVAKRGQDVALRCDPISGHVSLFWYQQALGQGPEFLTYFQNEAQLDKSGLPSDRFFAERPEGSVSTLKIQRTQQEDSAVYLCASSLARTAGEQFFGPGTRLTVL.

V usage is TRBV7-9 and J usage is TRBJ2-5, with 8 bases that match TRBD2. The tail of the sequence fits TRBJ2-7 better, so the J call may be wrong. CDR1 is SEHNR, CDR2 FQNEAQ, per germline (reference sequence). The CDR3 contains 14 residues. The CDR3 spells CASSLASGTYEQYF. Here the CDR3 DNA reads TGTGCCAGCAGCTTAGCTAGCGGGACCTACGAGCAGTACTTC.

The rearrangement joins TRBV4-1 to TRBJ2-1, with 10 bases that match TRBD1. The CDR3 totals 17 residues. CDR1 is MGHRA and CDR2 is YSYEKL in the germline V gene. The ends lost 4 bases at V and 5 bases at J; junction bases unmatched: 11. CDR3 region: CASSLRDRGRGHNEQFF. The CDR3 region has the DNA TGCGCCAGCAGCCTCCGGGACAGGGGAAGAGGACACAATGAGCAGTTCTTC.

The genes are TRBV5-1 and TRBJ1-1, with D possibly matching TRBD1 (6 bases). Trimming pared 3 bases from V and 4 bases from J, leaving 10 bases between. Germline V lookup: CDR1 SGHRS, CDR2 YFSETQ. The CDR3 consists of 13 residues. This CDR3 is CASSSTGSTEAFF. In nucleotides, the CDR3 is TGCGCCAGCAGCTCCACAGGGAGCACTGAAGCTTTCTTT.

The chain has TRBV6-5 and TRBJ2-7, with unresolved D. The germline gives CDR1 MNHEY, CDR2 SVGAGI. The CDR3 has 12 amino acids. V lost 4 bases, J lost 7 bases, and 11 bases lay in between. The CDR3 sequence: CASSSREREQYF. The CDR3 bases are TGTGCCAGCAGTTCCCGCGAGAGGGAGCAGTACTTC.